The T cell receptor beta chain under discussion was sequenced for a study of cytomegalovirus exposure and HLA in healthy donors. Overall study results and limits: Later on, analysis showed that most CMV-associated TCR beta chains appeared to be HLA-restricted. For most TCR sequences rarity was the rule, although some public TCRs occurred in many donors. TCR beta V segments were, for the most part, productive about 87% or about 30% of the time in an earlier analysis.

The CDR3 is 13 amino acids. Germline lookup yields CDR1 KGHSH and CDR2 LQKENI. V was pared by 2 bases and J by 5 bases, with 10 bases between. This clone was observed a few times. As yet, its antigen is unknown. Researchers ran the PCR with 60 Vbeta and 13 Jbeta primers. TCRdb keeps only in-frame clones here, not all; method: immunoSEQ multiplex PCR. The sample carries over 150,000 clones, 82% recorded once. V and J are TRBV18 and TRBJ2-7, with D possibly matching TRBD1 (6 bases). The sequenced sample consisted of PBMCs. This TCR was sampled from a middle-aged man in good health and CMV-seropositive. The CDR3 coding sequence is TGTGCCAGCTCACCAAAATCAGGGGACGAGCAGTACTTC. This codes for CASSPKSGDEQYF.